This T cell receptor (beta chain) was observed in a study of CD8+ T cells in alopecia areata. Both peripheral blood and punch biopsies of lesional scalp skin were obtained from patients who had alopecia areata. This clone has only a few counts. V lost 0 bases to trimming and J lost 13 bases, with 10 bases between them. This CDR3 contains 12 residues. Following extraction, RNA underwent reverse transcription to cDNA, which served as the sequencing template. The repertoire was sequenced with immunoSEQ multiplex PCR; TCRdb's copy has only in-frame clones and lacks some. The top ten hold roughly a quarter of the sample, which has about 110,000 clones, roughly 55% seen once.

This rearrangement joins TRBV23-1 to TRBJ2-1; D is unclear. TRBV23-1 is recorded as an ORF, its role being uncertain. The source of this sequence is a human donor with alopecia areata. Sequenced: NKG2D-low CD8+ T cells sorted from blood. CDR3 DNA sequence: TGCGCCAGCAGTCAATCAGGTAGACAACAGTTCTTC. Protein sequence: CASSQSGRQQFF.